This record concerns one T cell receptor (beta chain) sequence. Its antigen is unidentified. Here immunoSEQ multiplex PCR was the method, and the copy in TCRdb shows in-frame clones only, minus some. The repertoire includes tens of thousands of clones, 60% to 85% of them detected once, and more than 9% sits in the top ten. Ahead of sequencing, the ViraFEST assay grew antigen-specific CD4+ T cells using viral peptide pools. Investigators separated out CD4+ T cells once more than nine days of culture had passed. People in the vaccine group had not been infected with SARS-CoV-2 before, and their nucleocapsid antibodies were negative. The culture medium for two million PBMC per well included around 9.3 IU/ml IL-2 and 8.5 to 10 ug/ml peptides. This record comes from a study of vaccination effects on CD4 cells after COVID-19. Study-wide findings and caveats: Clones arising from infection and from vaccination showed marked clonal contraction late after vaccination. In healthy vaccinees, only 1 of 255 vaccine-induced clones cross-reacted with common cold coronaviruses.

The CDR3 consists of 14 residues. V was clipped by 6 bases and J by 1 base, with 12 bases between them. The germline V gene has CDR1 MNHEY and CDR2 SVGAGI. This sequence was found in a human donor who received a COVID-19 vaccine. The chain is built from TRBV6-5 and TRBJ1-1; the D gene is possibly TRBD1 (5 bases). This specimen was CD4+ T cells from PBMCs cultured with SARS-CoV-2 spike peptides, taken before COVID-19 vaccination. The CDR3 sequence: CASRTQGGNTEAFF. CDR3 DNA sequence: TGTGCCAGCAGGACGCAGGGCGGGAACACTGAAGCTTTCTTT.